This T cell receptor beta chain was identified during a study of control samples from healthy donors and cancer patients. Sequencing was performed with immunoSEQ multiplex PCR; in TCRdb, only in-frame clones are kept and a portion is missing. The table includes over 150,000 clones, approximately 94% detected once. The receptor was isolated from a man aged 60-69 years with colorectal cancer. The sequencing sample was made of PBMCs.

The CDR3 here is CASGSADTQYF. The CDR3 DNA is TGCGCCAGCGGCAGCGCAGATACGCAGTATTTT. V gene TRBV5-1 combines with J gene TRBJ2-3; D not certain. The V gene lost 7 bases and the J gene lost 4 bases, with 7 bases spanning the gap. Per the germline V gene, CDR1 is SGHRS and CDR2 is YFSETQ. The CDR3 spans 11 residues.